The 25 T cell receptor beta chains listed next were all sequenced from one sample in a study of blood T cell repertoires in COVID-19 (dated by TCRdb to the early 2020s). The method was the immunoSEQ multiplex PCR assay. TCRdb took over this immuneACCESS table, retaining in-frame rearrangements with V and J assigned. Such tables are incomplete; in checked studies, under half of the missing clones stem from an unresolved V gene, and the remainder is unexplained. This sample has tens of thousands of clones in its table, and roughly nine tenths of those were observed once. Of the sample, roughly 2% falls within the top ten clones. The sample was peripheral blood. These TCRs come from a man aged 45 to 65 with acute or convalescent COVID-19.

This clone was seen once. The chain links TRBV20-1 to TRBJ1-4, with D unresolved. Germline V gene sequence: CDR1 DFQATT, CDR2 SNEGSKA (reference sequence). V was trimmed by 5 bases and J by 8 bases, leaving 9 bases between them. The CDR3 is 11 residues long. The CDR3 region is CSAPYREKLFF. CDR3 sequence (DNA): TGCAGTGCTCCGTATCGGGAAAAACTGTTTTTT.

This CDR3 reads CASTLDREYEQFF. In DNA form, the CDR3 reads TGTGCCAGCACCCTGGACAGGGAGTATGAGCAGTTCTTC. The rearrangement uses TRBV11-2 and TRBJ2-1; TRBD1 matches at 8 bases. The length of the CDR3 is 13 residues. Per germline, CDR1 SGHAT and CDR2 FQNNGV. V dropped 7 bases and J dropped 8; count of bases not matched to a gene: 7.

The chain combines TRBV9 with TRBJ1-2; D ambiguous. The CDR3 has 13 residues. V lost 3 bases and J lost 7, with 13 bases in between. Per germline, CDR1 SGDLS and CDR2 YYNGEE. As DNA, the CDR3 is TGTGCCAGCAGCGAACGCGGGTCCTTTGGCTACACCTTC. This sequence encodes CASSERGSFGYTF.

The chain recombines TRBV11-3 with TRBJ2-1, with D possibly TRBD2 on 6 matching bases. This CDR3 comprises 16 residues. V dropped 0 bases and J dropped 4 bases, with 13 bases sitting between them. Germline CDR1 SGHNT, CDR2 YENEEA. The CDR3 reads CASSLDLPAGYNEQFF. DNA of the CDR3: TGTGCCAGCAGCTTAGATCTTCCAGCGGGTTACAATGAGCAGTTCTTC.

The chain uses TRBV5-6 and TRBJ2-5; tentatively, D is TRBD1 (5 bases). The CDR3 is 13 residues long. Trimming stripped 4 bases from V and 5 bases from J, with 12 bases between. Looked up from germline, CDR1 is SGHDT and CDR2 is YYEEEE. CDR3 sequence: CASSLRDRETQYF. The CDR3 DNA sequence: TGTGCCAGCAGCCTCAGGGATCGGGAGACCCAGTACTTC.

The chain links TRBV7-2 to TRBJ1-4; 11 positions match TRBD1. Germline CDR1 reads SGHTA; CDR2 reads FQGNSA. This CDR3 contains 15 residues. J gave up 7 bases and V 5 bases, and 6 bases lay outside the gene matches. This CDR3 reads CASSQDRGLSEKLFF. The DNA for the CDR3 is TGTGCCAGCAGCCAGGACAGGGGGCTCTCTGAAAAACTGTTTTTT.

V usage is TRBV19 and J usage is TRBJ2-5, with 7 bases that match TRBD1. The CDR3 covers 15 residues. Germline CDR1 reads LNHDA; CDR2 reads SQIVND (reference sequence). Trimming cost V 4 bases and J 1 base; bases outside gene matches: 6. The CDR3 protein is CASSRGQTVQETQYF. The CDR3 bases are TGTGCCAGTAGTAGGGGACAGACCGTCCAAGAGACCCAGTACTTC. Full variable domain (missing parts from reference TRBV19 and TRBJ2-5): DGGITQSPKYLFRKEGQNVTLSCEQNLNHDAMYWYRQDPGQGLRLIYYSQIVNDFQKGDIAEGYSVSREKKESFPLTVTSAQKNPTAFYLCASSRGQTVQETQYFGPGTRLLVL.

This chain joins TRBV27 and TRBJ2-2; tentative D call: TRBD2 (6 bases). The germline V and J ends were trimmed by 8 bases and 0 bases, with 16 bases remaining between them. The germline gives CDR1 MNHEY, CDR2 SMNVEV (reference sequence). This CDR3 comprises 16 residues. The CDR3 DNA is TGTGCCAGCCGGAGCAATCTAGCGACGAACACCGGGGAGCTGTTTTTT. This codes for CASRSNLATNTGELFF.

This sequence joins TRBV4-3 and TRBJ2-2; D is possibly TRBD2 (6 bases). The CDR3 length is 16 residues. The ends were cut back, 0 bases at V and 5 bases at J, with 13 bases in the middle. Germline V gene sequence: CDR1 LGHNA, CDR2 YSLEER. CDR3 in DNA: TGCGCCAGCAGCCAAGATCGCCTAGCGAGGACCGGGGAGCTGTTTTTT. This gives the protein CASSQDRLARTGELFF.

This chain joins TRBV7-9 and TRBJ2-1; D remains ambiguous. V lost 0 bases to trimming and J lost 10 bases, with 10 bases between them. The CDR3 sequence is 13 residues long. In germline, CDR1 is SEHNR, CDR2 FQNEAQ (reference sequence). Here the CDR3 reads CASSLADFHEQFF. DNA for the CDR3: TGTGCCAGCAGCTTAGCAGACTTTCACGAGCAGTTCTTC.

The chain recombines TRBV5-5 with TRBJ1-6; D call uncertain. The CDR3 spans 13 residues. V lost 4 bases, J lost 5 bases, and 7 bases lay in between. Germline V gene sequence: CDR1 SGHKS, CDR2 YYEKEE (reference sequence). For the CDR3, the DNA is TGTGCCAGCAGCCAAACAGATAATTCACCCCTCCACTTT. It codes for CASSQTDNSPLHF. The variable domain in full, completed from reference TRBV5-5 and TRBJ1-6, reads DAGVTQSPTHLIKTRGQQVTLRCSPISGHKSVSWYQQVLGQGPQFIFQYYEKEERGRGNFPDRFSARQFPNYSSELNVNALLLGDSALYLCASSQTDNSPLHFGNGTRLTVT.

The gene calls are TRBV19 and TRBJ1-3, with no clear D. This CDR3 spans 14 amino acids. Germline V gene data show CDR1 as LNHDA and CDR2 as SQIVND (reference sequence). Trimming left V 7 bases short and J 0 bases short, with 10 bases between. CDR3 sequence reads: CASKPRPSGNTIYF. For the CDR3, the DNA is TGTGCCAGTAAGCCCCGTCCCTCTGGAAACACCATATATTTT.

The chain has TRBV6-1 and TRBJ2-7; 7 nucleotides agree with TRBD2. This CDR3 has 13 residues. Trimming removed 2 bases from V and 5 bases from J; junction bases left unmatched: 3. Germline V gives CDR1 MNHNS, CDR2 SASEGT. CDR3 loop: CASSELAVDEQYV. CDR3 bases: TGTGCCAGCAGTGAACTAGCGGTGGACGAGCAGTACGTC.

The chain couples TRBV7-9 to TRBJ2-2, with D tentatively TRBD1 (6 bases). The CDR3 spans 15 residues. Trimming cost V 4 bases and J 6 bases, with 15 bases left between them. Per germline, CDR1 SEHNR and CDR2 FQNEAQ (reference sequence). The CDR3 here is CASSYSDSNPGELFF. In nucleotides, the CDR3 is TGTGCCAGCAGCTATTCGGACAGTAATCCCGGGGAGCTGTTTTTT.

This clone was seen a single time. The chain uses TRBV12-5 and TRBJ2-1, with 7 bases lining up with TRBD2. Per germline, CDR1 LGHNT and CDR2 FRNRAP. The V and J ends lost 4 bases and 3 bases, in that order; junction bases with no gene match: 3. This CDR3 comprises 14 residues. CDR3 loop: CASGYSGRYNEQFF. The DNA of the CDR3 is TGTGCTAGTGGTTATAGCGGGCGCTACAATGAGCAGTTCTTC.

The chain recombines TRBV4-1 with TRBJ2-2; 10 bases line up with TRBD2. This CDR3 contains 17 residues. After removal of 1 base from V and 0 bases from J, the junction contained 2 bases not matched to a gene. CDR1 and CDR2 from the germline V gene are MGHRA and YSYEKL. As DNA, the CDR3 is TGCGCCAGCAGCCAAGGTCTAGCGGGAGCGAACACCGGGGAGCTGTTTTTT. It translates to CASSQGLAGANTGELFF.

In its sample, this clone was seen once. V gene TRBV7-2 combines with J gene TRBJ2-5; TRBD2 agrees at 7 bases. Germline lookup yields CDR1 SGHTA and CDR2 FQGNSA. This CDR3 contains 16 residues. V dropped 4 bases and J dropped 2; count of bases not matched to a gene: 10. For the CDR3, the DNA is TGTGCCAGCAGCTGGGGGGTACTAGCGTCTCAAGAGACCCAGTACTTC. Translation gives CASSWGVLASQETQYF.

The chain recombines TRBV9 with TRBJ2-5; D is possibly TRBD2 (7 bases). The CDR3 covers 15 residues. The germline V gene has CDR1 SGDLS and CDR2 YYNGEE. Trimming took off 3 bases at V and 5 bases at J, with 17 bases between the two ends. CDR3 loop: CASSAGGGAFETQYF. The CDR3 region has the DNA TGTGCCAGCAGCGCAGGTGGGGGGGCCTTTGAGACCCAGTACTTC. The full variable domain, with the rest looked up from reference TRBV9 and TRBJ2-5, is DSGVTQTPKHLITATGQRVTLRCSPRSGDLSVYWYQQSLDQGLQFLIQYYNGEERAKGNILERFSAQQFPDLHSELNLSSLELGDSALYFCASSAGGGAFETQYFGPGTRLLVL.

This clone was recorded a few times. The chain uses TRBV6-1 and TRBJ2-5, with 8 bases lining up with TRBD2. This CDR3 contains 15 residues. Trimming took 3 bases from V and 0 from J; bases not matched to a gene: 3. Germline V gene lookup returns CDR1 MNHNS and CDR2 SASEGT. This chain's CDR3 is CASSEVAGYQETQYF. DNA of the CDR3: TGTGCCAGCAGTGAGGTAGCGGGATACCAAGAGACCCAGTACTTC.

The rearrangement joins TRBV9 to TRBJ1-2, with 7 bases matching TRBD1. CDR1 SGDLS and CDR2 YYNGEE come from the germline V gene. The CDR3 is 14 residues long. The V and J ends lost 6 bases and 3 bases, in that order; junction bases with no gene match: 8. This CDR3 is CASTRDSVDYGYTF. DNA for the CDR3: TGTGCCAGCACCCGGGACAGTGTAGACTATGGCTACACCTTC.

This clone occurred a few times. The chain has TRBV7-3 and TRBJ2-5; 15 positions agree with TRBD2. J was trimmed by 5 bases and V by 5 bases; bases with no gene match: 6. The CDR3 is 16 amino acids. Germline V CDR1 and CDR2: SGHTA, FQGTGA. The CDR3 nucleotides are TGTGCCAGCAGCAAAACCGGGACTAGCGGGAGGGAGACCCAGTACTTC. Translated, it gives CASSKTGTSGRETQYF.

This chain connects TRBV6-5 to TRBJ1-5; D call uncertain. This CDR3 has 14 residues. The germline V gene encodes CDR1 MNHEY and CDR2 SVGAGI. V was pared by 6 bases and J by 3 bases, with 12 bases between. The DNA of the CDR3 is TGTGCCAGCAGACTATTGGCGCTCAATCAGCCCCAGCATTTT. This translates into CASRLLALNQPQHF.

The V and J genes are TRBV30 and TRBJ1-1; D possibly corresponds to TRBD1 (5 bases). Germline CDR1 and CDR2: GTSNPN and SVGIG (reference sequence). The CDR3 runs to 13 residues. Trimming shortened V by 3 bases and J by 6 bases, and 14 bases separated the two germline ends. CDR3 protein: CAWSHLGGAEAFF. In DNA form, the CDR3 reads TGTGCCTGGAGCCACTTGGGGGGGGCTGAAGCTTTCTTT.

This chain links TRBV4-1 with TRBJ2-7; tentatively, D is TRBD2 (5 bases). Trimming removed 5 bases from V and 4 bases from J, with 15 bases in between. CDR1 and CDR2 (germline): MGHRA, YSYEKL. This CDR3 is 14 amino acids long. In DNA, the CDR3 is TGCGCCAGCAGCTCCGCGGATGAGGGATACGAGCAGTACTTC. It translates to CASSSADEGYEQYF.

The chain couples TRBV10-1 to TRBJ2-5, with a weak D call TRBD2 (5 bases). The V end lost 2 bases, the J end lost 5 bases, and 15 bases lay between the germline ends. Germline V gene sequence: CDR1 WNHNN, CDR2 SYGVQD (reference sequence). The CDR3 totals 15 residues. CDR3 residues: CASSERDGSGETQYF. The DNA of the CDR3 is TGCGCCAGCAGTGAGAGAGACGGGTCGGGGGAGACCCAGTACTTC.